This T cell receptor beta chain was found in a study of cytomegalovirus exposure and HLA in healthy donors. Overall study findings and caveats: Further analysis was carried out later, and it showed several of the most significant clusters appearing linked to common viral pathogens.

The PCR had 60 Vbeta and 13 Jbeta primers. The protocol was immunoSEQ multiplex PCR, while the TCRdb copy is restricted to in-frame clones and leaves out a portion. The sample shows 150,000 to 200,000 clones, over 80% of them seen only once. The germline V and J ends were trimmed by 4 bases and 3 bases, with 3 bases remaining between them. CDR1 is SGHDT and CDR2 is YYEEEE in the germline V gene. This CDR3 has 11 residues. Points on this clone: Antigen unknown.

The chain has TRBV5-6 and TRBJ2-3; D gene unclear. The sample taken for sequencing was PBMCs. The receptor was isolated from a human donor in good health. CDR3 protein: CASSLTDTQYF. The DNA for the CDR3 is TGTGCCAGCAGCCTGACAGATACGCAGTATTTT.